This T cell receptor beta chain is drawn from a study of T cell responses to AZD1222 COVID-19 vaccine. Germline lookup yields CDR1 SEHNR and CDR2 FQNEAQ (reference sequence). This CDR3 is 15 amino acids long. V was pared by 5 bases and J by 0 bases, with 5 bases of the junction left unmatched. This clone was seen just once. As yet, its antigen is unknown. Study-level results: With dominance at 160-218 and 743-854, vaccine-associated CD4 TCRs spanned spike.

TCRdb keeps only in-frame clones here, not all; method: immunoSEQ multiplex PCR. The table lists around 92,000 clones, approximately 91% of them singletons. The input for sequencing was peripheral blood, taken on day 0 of AZD1222 vaccination. This chain links TRBV7-9 with TRBJ2-3, with 7 positions matching TRBD1. This TCR derives from an adult in good health. CDR3 coding DNA: TGTGCCAGCAGCCCTCCAGGGGGAAGCACAGATACGCAGTATTTT. Its translation is CASSPPGGSTDTQYF.